The clone carrying this T cell receptor (beta chain) has ten or more counts. What it binds is unknown. This sample was taken from a study of CD8 T cells in ankylosing spondylitis. Study conclusions and caveats: Disease-associated clones were reportedly significantly overrepresented in matched ankylosing spondylitis synovial fluid. Seven to nine highly homologous variants formed a TCR beta motif that appeared characteristic of ankylosing spondylitis blood. Disease-linked clones were CD8+ and relatively rare in peripheral blood.

From germline, CDR1 is SGHDT and CDR2 YYEEEE. V gave up 4 bases and J gave up 0 bases, with 13 bases separating them. The CDR3 consists of 15 residues. MiXCR was run by TCRdb on the 5' RACE reads, yielding one entry per CDR3 protein. This table has about 240,000 distinct CDR3 sequences, roughly 10% appearing once. The clonotype was recovered from a male donor with ankylosing spondylitis or in good health (not recorded which). The sequencing sample was made of blood, either unsorted or a sorted T cell fraction (not recorded which). The rearrangement joins TRBV5-6 to TRBJ1-1; D remains ambiguous. CDR3 nucleotides: TGTGCCAGCAGCCGGACGGCGAACATGAACACTGAAGCTTTCTTT. Translating gives CASSRTANMNTEAFF.